Each of the 21 T cell receptor beta chains below was sequenced from the same sample in a study of cytomegalovirus exposure and HLA in healthy donors. TCRdb keeps only in-frame clones here, not all; method: immunoSEQ multiplex PCR. Of about 310,000 clones listed, roughly 90% are singletons. Specimen: PBMCs. All receptors come from a man aged 25-45 years in good health and CMV-seronegative.

The rearrangement uses TRBV2 and TRBJ1-5; TRBD1 matches at 9 bases. V dropped 6 bases and J dropped 3; count of bases not matched to a gene: 6. The germline V gene has CDR1 SNHLY and CDR2 FYNNEI. CDR3 length: 15 amino acids. The CDR3 spells CASREQGAYNQPQHF. Written as DNA, the CDR3 is TGTGCCAGCAGGGAACAGGGGGCGTACAATCAGCCCCAGCATTTT.

In its sample, this clone was seen a few times. The rearrangement links TRBV19 to TRBJ1-1; 9 nucleotides match TRBD1. V lost 6 bases to trimming and J lost 1 base; unmatched junction nucleotides: 0. This CDR3 has 13 amino acids. The germline gives CDR1 LNHDA, CDR2 SQIVND (reference sequence). The CDR3 reads CASRGQGNTEAFF. The DNA of the CDR3 is TGTGCCAGTAGGGGACAGGGGAACACTGAAGCTTTCTTT.

V usage is TRBV5-1 and J usage is TRBJ1-6; 9 bases align to TRBD1. CDR1 and CDR2 (germline): SGHRS, YFSETQ. CDR3 length: 13 residues. V shed 5 bases and J 10 bases; nucleotides not matched to a gene: 4. The CDR3 here is CASRSTGGSPLHF. The CDR3 bases are TGCGCCAGCAGATCTACAGGGGGCTCACCCCTCCACTTT.

The V gene is TRBV2, the J gene TRBJ1-5; the D is unclear. The length of the CDR3 is 12 residues. Per germline, CDR1 SNHLY and CDR2 FYNNEI. The V and J ends lost 7 bases and 2 bases respectively, with 6 bases between them. The CDR3 here is CASNGGNQPQHF. CDR3 DNA sequence: TGTGCCAGCAACGGTGGCAATCAGCCCCAGCATTTT.

The chain has TRBV19 and TRBJ1-5; TRBD1 aligns across 7 bases. The germline CDR1 and CDR2 sequences are LNHDA and SQIVND (reference sequence). The CDR3 loop spans 14 amino acids. The ends lost 5 bases at V and 5 bases at J; junction bases unmatched: 6. CDR3 nucleotides: TGTGCCAGTAGTCAGAACACAGGGGATCAGCCCCAGCATTTT. Its protein is CASSQNTGDQPQHF.

The gene calls are TRBV5-1 and TRBJ2-1; D remains unclear. Germline V gene sequence: CDR1 SGHRS, CDR2 YFSETQ. The CDR3 runs 13 residues. V was clipped by 3 bases and J by 5 bases, with 9 bases between them. This chain's CDR3 is CASSSLRDNEQFF. The CDR3 DNA reads as TGCGCCAGCAGCTCGTTGCGAGACAATGAGCAGTTCTTC.

V usage is TRBV11-2 and J usage is TRBJ1-1, with D possibly being TRBD1 (6 bases). V lost 2 bases to trimming and J lost 7 bases, with 17 bases between them. The CDR3 extends over 15 amino acids. Looked up from germline, CDR1 is SGHAT and CDR2 is FQNNGV. The CDR3 reads CASSLSTGTFDEAFF. The CDR3 DNA reads as TGTGCCAGCAGCTTATCAACAGGGACGTTCGATGAAGCTTTCTTT.

The chain recombines TRBV5-1 with TRBJ1-1; possible D gene TRBD1, 6 bases. Germline V gene data show CDR1 as SGHRS and CDR2 as YFSETQ. V lost 1 base to trimming and J lost 5 bases, with 9 bases between them. The CDR3 extends over 13 amino acids. CDR3 DNA: TGCGCCAGCAGCTTGACAGGGTTGACTGAAGCTTTCTTT. It yields the protein CASSLTGLTEAFF.

The chain joins TRBV5-1 to TRBJ2-4, with D possibly TRBD1 on 5 matching bases. This CDR3 comprises 17 residues. CDR1 is SGHRS, CDR2 YFSETQ, per germline. V dropped 0 bases and J dropped 0 bases, with 13 bases sitting between them. Here the CDR3 reads CASSLGQLTLAKNIQYF. Here the CDR3 DNA reads TGCGCCAGCAGCTTGGGACAGCTGACCTTAGCCAAAAACATTCAGTACTTC.

This chain links TRBV4-3 with TRBJ1-3; TRBD1 might be the D (6 bases). The CDR3 is made up of 15 amino acids. Germline V gene lookup returns CDR1 LGHNA and CDR2 YSLEER. Trimming removed 0 bases at V and 2 bases at J, with 8 bases between. The CDR3 DNA follows: TGCGCCAGCAGCCAAGAGCGGGGGCCTGGAAACACCATATATTTT. Its translation is CASSQERGPGNTIYF.

V usage is TRBV7-2 and J usage is TRBJ1-1; 7 bases line up with TRBD1. The CDR3 covers 17 residues. V shed 8 bases, J shed 1 base, and the junction held 16 bases outside the gene matches. Germline CDR1 SGHTA, CDR2 FQGNSA. The CDR3 nucleotides are TGTGCCAGCGGACTCAGACAGGGCACCACTCCGAACACTGAAGCTTTCTTT. Protein product: CASGLRQGTTPNTEAFF.

The chain has TRBV19 and TRBJ1-2; D gene ambiguous. The length of the CDR3 is 13 residues. With 3 bases removed from V and 5 bases from J, the gap between germline ends came to 10 bases. The germline V gene encodes CDR1 LNHDA and CDR2 SQIVND (reference sequence). The CDR3 loop reads CASSIQASYGYTF. The CDR3 nucleotides are TGTGCCAGTAGTATCCAGGCCAGTTATGGCTACACCTTC.

This chain connects TRBV4-1 to TRBJ2-5; 7 nucleotides align to TRBD2. CDR1 and CDR2 (germline): MGHRA, YSYEKL. There are 18 residues in the CDR3. The trim removed 1 base at V and 3 bases at J, leaving 14 bases unmatched. For the CDR3, the DNA is TGCGCCAGCAGCCAAGGGCCGGGGGTGACTAGCAGAAAAGAGACCCAGTACTTC. Its protein product is CASSQGPGVTSRKETQYF.

This chain uses TRBV19 with TRBJ2-7; 8 bases are shared with TRBD1. The CDR3 consists of 14 residues. Looked up from germline, CDR1 is LNHDA and CDR2 is SQIVND (reference sequence). Germline trimming cut 6 bases from V and 0 bases from J; bases unmatched to any gene: 4. This CDR3 reads CASRRTGSSYEQYF. CDR3 sequence (DNA): TGTGCCAGTAGGAGGACAGGGAGCTCCTACGAGCAGTACTTC. The whole variable domain, filled in from reference TRBV19 and TRBJ2-7, reads DGGITQSPKYLFRKEGQNVTLSCEQNLNHDAMYWYRQDPGQGLRLIYYSQIVNDFQKGDIAEGYSVSREKKESFPLTVTSAQKNPTAFYLCASRRTGSSYEQYFGPGTRLTVT.

This chain joins TRBV9 and TRBJ2-2, with D possibly TRBD1 on 8 matching bases. CDR3 size: 15 residues. Trimming pared 1 base from V and 6 bases from J, leaving 13 bases between. CDR1 and CDR2 (germline): SGDLS, YYNGEE. The DNA of the CDR3 is TGTGCCAGCAGCGTAAGCGGGACAGGCGCCGGGGAGCTGTTTTTT. Residues: CASSVSGTGAGELFF.

V and J are TRBV15 and TRBJ1-1; 7 bases match TRBD1. The CDR3 extends over 16 amino acids. Trimming cost V 6 bases and J 7 bases; bases outside gene matches: 17. Germline V gene data show CDR1 as LNHNV and CDR2 as YYDKDF (reference sequence). CDR3 DNA: TGTGCCACCAGAGGTTCCCCCCCGGAGGGGGCAAATGAAGCTTTCTTT. Translation: CATRGSPPEGANEAFF.

This rearrangement joins TRBV27 to TRBJ1-1, with 9 bases aligning to TRBD1. This CDR3 comprises 16 residues. Trimming removed 5 bases from V and 5 bases from J; junction bases left unmatched: 12. Germline-derived CDR1 and CDR2 are MNHEY and SMNVEV (reference sequence). The CDR3 spells CASSPRPGQGRTEAFF. CDR3 DNA: TGTGCCAGCAGTCCGCGACCGGGACAGGGTCGGACTGAAGCTTTCTTT.

The rearrangement uses TRBV7-9 and TRBJ2-1; the D gene is possibly TRBD2 (7 bases). CDR3 length: 16 amino acids. Germline V CDR1 and CDR2: SEHNR, FQNEAQ (reference sequence). The ends were cut back, 1 base at V and 0 bases at J, with 10 bases in the middle. CDR3 residues: CASSLGGGASYNEQFF. CDR3 DNA sequence: TGTGCCAGCAGCTTAGGTGGGGGGGCCTCCTACAATGAGCAGTTCTTC.

This chain uses TRBV9 with TRBJ2-7; the D gene is possibly TRBD2 (6 bases). Germline values: CDR1 SGDLS, CDR2 YYNGEE. The CDR3 is 14 residues long. Trimming cost V 3 bases and J 0 bases, with 10 bases left between them. CDR3 DNA: TGTGCCAGCAGCGCCGGGACTCCCTCCTACGAGCAGTACTTC. Protein product: CASSAGTPSYEQYF.

V usage is TRBV4-3 and J usage is TRBJ2-3; TRBD1 might be the D (6 bases). The CDR3 runs 13 residues. Between the trimmed V and J ends, which lost 2 bases and 4 bases, there was a span of 7 bases. The germline V gene encodes CDR1 LGHNA and CDR2 YSLEER. CDR3 region: CASSQHRADTQYF. The CDR3 nucleotides are TGCGCCAGCAGCCAACACAGGGCAGATACGCAGTATTTT.

V and J are TRBV9 and TRBJ2-3; unclear D gene. This CDR3 contains 12 residues. With 5 bases removed from V and 2 bases from J, the gap between germline ends came to 6 bases. Germline V gene lookup returns CDR1 SGDLS and CDR2 YYNGEE. The DNA of the CDR3 is TGTGCCAGCAGAATAGACACAGATACGCAGTATTTT. Translation gives CASRIDTDTQYF.